One and the same sample provided the 6 T cell receptor beta chains below, sequenced in a study of CD8+ T cells in alopecia areata. As for treatment: oral pan-JAK inhibitor, 5-10 mg twice daily. RNA was extracted and reverse transcribed into cDNA as the sequencing template. Only in-frame clones appear in the TCRdb table, and some are missing; sequencing was by immunoSEQ multiplex PCR. The sample contains 180,000 or so clones, 40% to 65% of which appear only once. Source: CD8+ T cells sorted from blood, taken at week 24, from a patient treated with tofacitinib. Receptors originate from a human donor with alopecia areata.

The chain joins TRBV2 to TRBJ2-3, with D possibly TRBD2 on 6 matching bases. Per the germline V gene, CDR1 is SNHLY and CDR2 is FYNNEI. V gave up 8 bases and J gave up 0 bases, with 15 bases separating them. The CDR3 extends over 15 amino acids. The CDR3 protein is CASGGAVASTDTQYF. Here the CDR3 DNA reads TGTGCCAGCGGAGGGGCCGTCGCTAGCACAGATACGCAGTATTTT.

This clone was counted once. The chain joins TRBV25-1 to TRBJ2-2; D unresolved. The CDR3 sequence is 12 residues long. Germline-derived CDR1 and CDR2 are MGHDK and SYGVNS. V lost 2 bases, J lost 5 bases, and 3 bases lay in between. The CDR3 nucleotides are TGTGCCAGCAGTGAAGTTACCGGGGAGCTGTTTTTT. Protein sequence: CASSEVTGELFF.

The chain joins TRBV9 to TRBJ2-7; D may be TRBD1 (6 bases). CDR1 and CDR2 (germline): SGDLS, YYNGEE. This CDR3 region has 13 residues. Deletions cut 3 bases from V and 6 bases from J, with 13 bases between. The CDR3 loop is CASSDTTRGEQYF. The CDR3 nucleotides read TGTGCCAGCAGCGATACAACCAGGGGCGAGCAGTACTTC.

V usage is TRBV4-1 and J usage is TRBJ1-5, with a weak D call TRBD1 (5 bases). Between the trimmed V and J ends, which lost 0 bases and 5 bases, there was a span of 11 bases. The CDR3 contains 15 residues. CDR1 and CDR2 from the germline V gene are MGHRA and YSYEKL. Here the CDR3 reads CASSQEAGTDQPQHF. The CDR3 DNA follows: TGCGCCAGCAGCCAAGAGGCTGGGACGGATCAGCCCCAGCATTTT.

Remarks on this clone: The junction departs from germline at one end; a sequencing error may be responsible. The chain has TRBV29-1 and TRBJ1-2; TRBD1 matches at 7 bases. Germline assignment: CDR1 SQVTM and CDR2 ANQGSEA. CDR3 length equals 18 residues. CDR3 sequence: CSVEGLEEQGTPNYGYTF. The CDR3 region has the DNA TGCAGCGTAGAAGGACTTGAGGAACAGGGGACCCCTAACTATGGCTACACCTTC.

This rearrangement joins TRBV10-2 to TRBJ1-1; 10 bases are shared with TRBD1. The germline V gene has CDR1 WSHSY and CDR2 SAAADI. The ends lost 4 bases at V and 0 bases at J; junction bases unmatched: 11. The CDR3 spans 18 residues. Here the CDR3 reads CASSAETGGRRVNTEAFF. The CDR3 DNA reads TGCGCCAGCAGTGCTGAGACAGGGGGCAGAAGGGTGAACACTGAAGCTTTCTTT.